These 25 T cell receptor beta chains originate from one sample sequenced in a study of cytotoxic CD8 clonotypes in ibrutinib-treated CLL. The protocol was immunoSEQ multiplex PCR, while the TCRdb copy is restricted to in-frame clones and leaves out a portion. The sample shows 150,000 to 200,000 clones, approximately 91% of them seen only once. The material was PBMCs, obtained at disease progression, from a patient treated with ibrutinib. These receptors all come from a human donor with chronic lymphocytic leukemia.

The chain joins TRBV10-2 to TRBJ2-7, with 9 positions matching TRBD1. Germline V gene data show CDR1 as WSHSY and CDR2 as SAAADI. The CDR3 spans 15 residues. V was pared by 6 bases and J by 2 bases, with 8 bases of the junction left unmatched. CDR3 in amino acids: CASRAGQGFPYEQYF. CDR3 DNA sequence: TGCGCCAGCAGGGCTGGACAGGGGTTTCCCTACGAGCAGTACTTC.

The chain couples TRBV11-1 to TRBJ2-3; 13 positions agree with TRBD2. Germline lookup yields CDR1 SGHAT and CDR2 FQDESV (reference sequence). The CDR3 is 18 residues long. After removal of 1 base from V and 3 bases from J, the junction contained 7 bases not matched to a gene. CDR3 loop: CASSLGTRTSGRTDTQYF. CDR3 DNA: TGTGCCAGCAGCTTAGGGACACGGACTAGCGGGAGAACAGATACGCAGTATTTT.

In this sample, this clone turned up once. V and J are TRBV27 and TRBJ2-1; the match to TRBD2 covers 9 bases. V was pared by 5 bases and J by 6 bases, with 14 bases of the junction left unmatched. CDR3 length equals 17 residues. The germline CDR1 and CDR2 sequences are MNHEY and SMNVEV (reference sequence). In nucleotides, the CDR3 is TGTGCCAGCAGTGTAAGGGCGACTAGCGGCGCTGGCAATGAGCAGTTCTTC. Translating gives CASSVRATSGAGNEQFF.

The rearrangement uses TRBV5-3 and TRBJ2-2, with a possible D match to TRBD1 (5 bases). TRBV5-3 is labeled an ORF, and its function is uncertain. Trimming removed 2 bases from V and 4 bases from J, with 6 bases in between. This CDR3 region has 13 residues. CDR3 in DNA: TGTGCCAGAAGCTTTAGGGGCACCGGGGAGCTGTTTTTT. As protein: CARSFRGTGELFF.

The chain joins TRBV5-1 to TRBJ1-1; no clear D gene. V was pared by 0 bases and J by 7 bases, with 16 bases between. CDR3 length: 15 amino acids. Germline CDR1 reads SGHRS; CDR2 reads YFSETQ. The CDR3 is CASSLELRVGGEAFF. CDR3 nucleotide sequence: TGCGCCAGCAGCTTGGAGCTCCGGGTGGGAGGTGAAGCTTTCTTT. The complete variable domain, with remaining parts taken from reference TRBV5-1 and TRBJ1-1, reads KAGVTQTPRYLIKTRGQQVTLSCSPISGHRSVSWYQQTPGQGLQFLFEYFSETQRNKGNFPGRFSGRQFSNSRSEMNVSTLELGDSALYLCASSLELRVGGEAFFGQGTRLTVV.

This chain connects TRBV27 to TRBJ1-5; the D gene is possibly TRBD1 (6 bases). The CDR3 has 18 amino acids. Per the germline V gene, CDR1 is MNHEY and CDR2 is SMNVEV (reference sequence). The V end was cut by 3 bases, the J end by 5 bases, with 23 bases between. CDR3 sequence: CASSFQRGEPGLYQPQHF. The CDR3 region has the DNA TGTGCCAGCAGTTTCCAAAGGGGGGAGCCAGGACTATATCAGCCCCAGCATTTT.

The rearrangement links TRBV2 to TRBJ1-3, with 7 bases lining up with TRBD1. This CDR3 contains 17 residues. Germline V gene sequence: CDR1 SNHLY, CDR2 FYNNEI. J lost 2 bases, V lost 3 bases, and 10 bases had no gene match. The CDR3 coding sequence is TGTGCCAGCAGTGACCTCCCTGGTGACAGGGCTGGAAACACCATATATTTT. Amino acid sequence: CASSDLPGDRAGNTIYF.

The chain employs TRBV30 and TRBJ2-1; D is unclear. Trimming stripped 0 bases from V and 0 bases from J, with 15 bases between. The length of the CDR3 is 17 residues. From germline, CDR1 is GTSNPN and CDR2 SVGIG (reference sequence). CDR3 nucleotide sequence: TGTGCCTGGAGTGTACGCTGGGTGGAGAGCTCCTACAATGAGCAGTTCTTC. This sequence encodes CAWSVRWVESSYNEQFF.

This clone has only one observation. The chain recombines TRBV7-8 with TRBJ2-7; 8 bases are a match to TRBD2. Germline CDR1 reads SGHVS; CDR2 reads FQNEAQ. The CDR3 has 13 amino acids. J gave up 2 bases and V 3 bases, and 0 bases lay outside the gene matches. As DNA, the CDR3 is TGTGCCAGCAGCTTCGGGGGGGCCTACGAGCAGTACTTC. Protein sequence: CASSFGGAYEQYF.

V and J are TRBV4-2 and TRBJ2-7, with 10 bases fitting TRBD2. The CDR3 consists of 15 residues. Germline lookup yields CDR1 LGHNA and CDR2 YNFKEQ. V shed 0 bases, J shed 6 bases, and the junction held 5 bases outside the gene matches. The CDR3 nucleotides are TGTGCCAGCAGCCAAGAGTCTAGCGGGAGTTCCGAGCAGTACTTC. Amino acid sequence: CASSQESSGSSEQYF.

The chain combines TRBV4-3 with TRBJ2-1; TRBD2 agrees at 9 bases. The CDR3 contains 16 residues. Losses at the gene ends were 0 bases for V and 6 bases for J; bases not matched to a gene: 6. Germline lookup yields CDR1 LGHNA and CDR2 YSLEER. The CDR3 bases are TGCGCCAGCAGCCAAGATCCAGTAGCGGGAGTCAATGAGCAGTTCTTC. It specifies CASSQDPVAGVNEQFF.

Here the CDR3 DNA reads TGCGCCAGCAGTGCGACTGACAGGGGGTACGAGCAGTACTTC. Translation: CASSATDRGYEQYF. The chain has TRBV10-1 and TRBJ2-7, with 9 nucleotides matching TRBD1. Germline CDR1 is WNHNN and CDR2 is SYGVQD (reference sequence). CDR3 length: 14 amino acids. With V trimmed by 4 bases and J by 4 bases, 5 bases remained unmatched.

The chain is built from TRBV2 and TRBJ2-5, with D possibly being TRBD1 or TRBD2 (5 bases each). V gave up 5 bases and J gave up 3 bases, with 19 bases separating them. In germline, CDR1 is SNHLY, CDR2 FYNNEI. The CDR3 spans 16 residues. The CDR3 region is CASSREGDVRKETQYF. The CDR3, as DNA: TGTGCCAGCAGTAGAGAAGGGGACGTGCGAAAAGAGACCCAGTACTTC.

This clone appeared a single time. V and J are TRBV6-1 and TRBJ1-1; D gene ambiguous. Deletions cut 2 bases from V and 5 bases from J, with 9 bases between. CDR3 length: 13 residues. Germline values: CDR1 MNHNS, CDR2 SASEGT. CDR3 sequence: CASSEMVATEAFF. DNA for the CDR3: TGTGCCAGCAGTGAAATGGTGGCGACTGAAGCTTTCTTT.

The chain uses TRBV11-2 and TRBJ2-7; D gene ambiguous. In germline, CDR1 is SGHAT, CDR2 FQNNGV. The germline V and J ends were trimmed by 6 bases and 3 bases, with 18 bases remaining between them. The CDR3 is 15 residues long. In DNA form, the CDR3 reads TGTGCCAGCAGTCAATATGTGACTGGGGACTACGAGCAGTACTTC. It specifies CASSQYVTGDYEQYF.

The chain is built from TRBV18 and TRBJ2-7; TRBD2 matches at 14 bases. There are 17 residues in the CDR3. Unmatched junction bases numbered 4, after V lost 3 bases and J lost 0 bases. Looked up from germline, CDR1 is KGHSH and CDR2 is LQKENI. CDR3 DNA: TGTGCCAGCTCACCGGGACTAGCGGGAGAAAGCTCCTACGAGCAGTACTTC. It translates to CASSPGLAGESSYEQYF.

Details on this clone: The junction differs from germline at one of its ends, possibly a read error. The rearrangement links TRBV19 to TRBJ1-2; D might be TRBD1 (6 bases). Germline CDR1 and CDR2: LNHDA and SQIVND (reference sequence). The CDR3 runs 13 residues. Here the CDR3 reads CASSTQGGGGFVF. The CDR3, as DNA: TGTGCCAGTAGCACCCAAGGGGGAGGGGGATTTGTCTTC.

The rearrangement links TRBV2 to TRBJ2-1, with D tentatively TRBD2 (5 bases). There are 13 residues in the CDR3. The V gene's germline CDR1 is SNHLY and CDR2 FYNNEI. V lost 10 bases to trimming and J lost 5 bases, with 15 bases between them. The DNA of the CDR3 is TGTGCCAACCAATCCGGGATACACAATGAGCAGTTCTTC. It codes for CANQSGIHNEQFF.

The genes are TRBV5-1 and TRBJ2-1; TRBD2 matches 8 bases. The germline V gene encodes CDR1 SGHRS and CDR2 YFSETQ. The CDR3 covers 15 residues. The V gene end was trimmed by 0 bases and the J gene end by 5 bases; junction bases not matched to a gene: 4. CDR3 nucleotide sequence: TGCGCCAGCAGCTTGGTGGTAGCGGGAAACAATGAGCAGTTCTTC. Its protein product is CASSLVVAGNNEQFF.

The CDR3 is CASKDYQYQETQYF. Here the CDR3 DNA reads TGTGCCAGCAAGGACTACCAGTACCAAGAGACCCAGTACTTC. The genes are TRBV2 and TRBJ2-5; D is possibly TRBD2 (6 bases). This CDR3 region has 14 residues. Germline V gene sequence: CDR1 SNHLY, CDR2 FYNNEI. Trimming stripped 7 bases from V and 0 bases from J, with 12 bases between. The entire variable domain, with the rest obtained from reference TRBV2 and TRBJ2-5, is as follows: EPEVTQTPSHQVTQMGQEVILRCVPISNHLYFYWYRQILGQKVEFLVSFYNNEISEKSEIFDDQFSVERPDGSNFTLKIRSTKLEDSAMYFCASKDYQYQETQYFGPGTRLLVL.

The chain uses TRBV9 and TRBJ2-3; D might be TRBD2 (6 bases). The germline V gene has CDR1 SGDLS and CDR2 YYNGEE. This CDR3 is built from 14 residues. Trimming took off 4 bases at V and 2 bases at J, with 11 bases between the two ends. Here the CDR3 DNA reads TGTGCCAGCAGCCGGGACTTTGACACAGATACGCAGTATTTT. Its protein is CASSRDFDTDTQYF.

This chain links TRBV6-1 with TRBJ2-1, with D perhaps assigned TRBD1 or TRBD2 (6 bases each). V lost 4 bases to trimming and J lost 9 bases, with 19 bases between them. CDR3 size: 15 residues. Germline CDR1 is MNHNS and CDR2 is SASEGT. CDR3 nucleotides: TGTGCCAGCAGTGGGGGGGCCGTCGGGGATGGTGAGCAGTTCTTC. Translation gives CASSGGAVGDGEQFF.

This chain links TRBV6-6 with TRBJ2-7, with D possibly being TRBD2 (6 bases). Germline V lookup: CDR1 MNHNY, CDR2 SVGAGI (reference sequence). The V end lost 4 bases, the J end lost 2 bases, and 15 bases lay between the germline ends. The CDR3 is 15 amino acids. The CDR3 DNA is TGTGCCAGCAGTTTCCAGGGAGGTTTTACCTACGAGCAGTACTTC. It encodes CASSFQGGFTYEQYF.

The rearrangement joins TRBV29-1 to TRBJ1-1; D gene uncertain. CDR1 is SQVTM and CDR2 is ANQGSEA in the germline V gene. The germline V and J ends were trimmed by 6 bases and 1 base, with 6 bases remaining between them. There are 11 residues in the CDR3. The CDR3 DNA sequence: TGCAGCGTGGAGGCGAACACTGAAGCTTTCTTT. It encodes CSVEANTEAFF. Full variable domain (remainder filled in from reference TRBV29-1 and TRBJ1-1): SAVISQKPSRDICQRGTSLTIQCQVDSQVTMMFWYRQQPGQSLTLIATANQGSEATYESGFVIDKFPISRPNLTFSTLTVSNMSPEDSSIYLCSVEANTEAFFGQGTRLTVV.

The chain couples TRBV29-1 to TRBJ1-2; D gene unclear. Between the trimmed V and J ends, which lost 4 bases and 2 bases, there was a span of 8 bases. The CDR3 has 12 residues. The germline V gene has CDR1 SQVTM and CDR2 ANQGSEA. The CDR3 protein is CSVVSSNYGYTF. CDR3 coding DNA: TGCAGCGTTGTGAGTTCCAACTATGGCTACACCTTC.